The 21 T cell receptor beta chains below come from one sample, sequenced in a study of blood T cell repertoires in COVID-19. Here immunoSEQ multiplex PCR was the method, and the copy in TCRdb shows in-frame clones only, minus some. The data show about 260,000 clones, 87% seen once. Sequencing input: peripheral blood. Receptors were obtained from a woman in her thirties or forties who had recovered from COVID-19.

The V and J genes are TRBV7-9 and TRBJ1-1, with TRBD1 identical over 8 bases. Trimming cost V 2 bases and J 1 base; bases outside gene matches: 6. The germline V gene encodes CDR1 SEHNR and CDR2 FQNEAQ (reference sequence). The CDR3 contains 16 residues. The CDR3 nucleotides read TGTGCCAGCAGCTTACCCAGGGGGCAGGGGAACACTGAAGCTTTCTTT. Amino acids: CASSLPRGQGNTEAFF.

DNA of the CDR3: TGTGCCAGCAGCCGCTTTTCTTACCGGGACAGCCTCTACGAGCAGTACTTC. Protein sequence: CASSRFSYRDSLYEQYF. J is TRBJ2-7 and V is TRBV27; 7 bases fit TRBD1. Germline CDR1 and CDR2: MNHEY and SMNVEV (reference sequence). V trimming: 6 bases; J trimming: 3 bases; junction bases outside the gene matches: 17. This CDR3 contains 17 residues.

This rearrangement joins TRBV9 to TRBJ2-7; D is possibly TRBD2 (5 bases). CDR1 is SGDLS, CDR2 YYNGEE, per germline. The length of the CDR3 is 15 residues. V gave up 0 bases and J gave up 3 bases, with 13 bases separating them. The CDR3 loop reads CASSVDVAEDYEQYF. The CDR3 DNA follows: TGTGCCAGCAGCGTAGATGTGGCGGAGGACTACGAGCAGTACTTC.

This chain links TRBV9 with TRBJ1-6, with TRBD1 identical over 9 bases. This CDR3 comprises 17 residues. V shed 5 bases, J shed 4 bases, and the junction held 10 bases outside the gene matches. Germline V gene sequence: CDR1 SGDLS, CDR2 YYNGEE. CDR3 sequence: CASSDGQGPGYNSPLHF. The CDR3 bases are TGTGCCAGCAGTGATGGACAGGGGCCCGGGTATAATTCACCCCTCCACTTT.

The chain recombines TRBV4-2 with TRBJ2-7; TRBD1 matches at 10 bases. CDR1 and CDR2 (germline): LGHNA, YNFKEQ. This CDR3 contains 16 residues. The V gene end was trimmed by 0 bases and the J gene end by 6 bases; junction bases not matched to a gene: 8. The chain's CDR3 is CASSQDGGTGAREQYF. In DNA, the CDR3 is TGTGCCAGCAGCCAAGATGGGGGGACAGGGGCACGCGAGCAGTACTTC.

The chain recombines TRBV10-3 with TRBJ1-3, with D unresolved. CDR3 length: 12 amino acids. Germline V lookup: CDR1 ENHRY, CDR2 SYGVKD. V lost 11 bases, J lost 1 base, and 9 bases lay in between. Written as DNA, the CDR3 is TGTGCCCTGGAGACTTCTGGAAACACCATATATTTT. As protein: CALETSGNTIYF.

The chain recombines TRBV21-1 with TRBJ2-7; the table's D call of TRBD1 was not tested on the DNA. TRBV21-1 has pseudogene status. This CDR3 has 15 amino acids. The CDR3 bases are TGTGCCAGCAGTCTTCCGGGGACAGGGGTCTACGAGCAGTACTTC. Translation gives CASSLPGTGVYEQYF.

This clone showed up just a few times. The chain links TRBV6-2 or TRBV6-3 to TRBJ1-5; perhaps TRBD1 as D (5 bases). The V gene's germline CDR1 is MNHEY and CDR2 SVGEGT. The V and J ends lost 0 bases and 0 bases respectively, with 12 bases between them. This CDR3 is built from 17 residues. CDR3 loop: CASSYSIRAYSNQPQHF. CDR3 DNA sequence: TGTGCCAGCAGTTACTCGATCAGGGCTTATAGCAATCAGCCCCAGCATTTT.

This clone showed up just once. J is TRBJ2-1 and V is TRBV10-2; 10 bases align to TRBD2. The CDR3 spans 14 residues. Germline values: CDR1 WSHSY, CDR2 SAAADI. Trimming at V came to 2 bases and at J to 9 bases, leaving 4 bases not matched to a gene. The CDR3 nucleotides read TGCGCCAGCAGTGAGAGCGGGGGGGCGACTGAGCAGTTCTTC. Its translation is CASSESGGATEQFF.

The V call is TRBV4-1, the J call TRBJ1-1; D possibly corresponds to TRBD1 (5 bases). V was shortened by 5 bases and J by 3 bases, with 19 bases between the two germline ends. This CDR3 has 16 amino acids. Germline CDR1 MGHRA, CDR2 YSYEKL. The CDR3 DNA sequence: TGCGCCAGCAGCTCGTTGCATCAGGGTGGGGACACTGAAGCTTTCTTT. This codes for CASSSLHQGGDTEAFF.

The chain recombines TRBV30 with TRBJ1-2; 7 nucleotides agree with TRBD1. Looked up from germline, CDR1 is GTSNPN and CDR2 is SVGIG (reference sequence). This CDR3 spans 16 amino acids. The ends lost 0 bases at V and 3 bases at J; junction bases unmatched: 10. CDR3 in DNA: TGTGCCTGGAGTGTACTACACCGACAGGGCGACTATGGCTACACCTTC. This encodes CAWSVLHRQGDYGYTF.

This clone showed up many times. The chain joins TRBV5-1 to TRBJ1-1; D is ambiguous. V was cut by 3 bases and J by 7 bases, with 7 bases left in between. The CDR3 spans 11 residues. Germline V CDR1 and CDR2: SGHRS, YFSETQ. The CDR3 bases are TGCGCCAGCAGCTATCCGGGTGAAGCTTTCTTT. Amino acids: CASSYPGEAFF.

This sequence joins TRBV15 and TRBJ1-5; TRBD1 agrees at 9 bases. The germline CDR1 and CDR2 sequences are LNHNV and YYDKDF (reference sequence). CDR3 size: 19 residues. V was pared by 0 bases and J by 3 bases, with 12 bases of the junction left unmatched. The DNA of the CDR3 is TGTGCCACCAGCAGAGATACGATTATACAGGGGGCATTCAATCAGCCCCAGCATTTT. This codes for CATSRDTIIQGAFNQPQHF.

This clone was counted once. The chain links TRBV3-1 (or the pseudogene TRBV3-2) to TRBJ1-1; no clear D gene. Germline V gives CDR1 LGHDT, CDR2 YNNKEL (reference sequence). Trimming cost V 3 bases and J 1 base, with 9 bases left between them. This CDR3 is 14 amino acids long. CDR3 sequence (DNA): TGTGCCAGCAGCCAGCCACACAGGAACACTGAAGCTTTCTTT. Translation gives CASSQPHRNTEAFF.

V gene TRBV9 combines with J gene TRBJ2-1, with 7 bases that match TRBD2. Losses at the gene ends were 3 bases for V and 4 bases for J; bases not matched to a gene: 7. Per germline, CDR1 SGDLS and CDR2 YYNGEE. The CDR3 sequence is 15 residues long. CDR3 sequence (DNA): TGTGCCAGCAGCGAGGACGGCGGGGGTTACAATGAGCAGTTCTTC. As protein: CASSEDGGGYNEQFF.

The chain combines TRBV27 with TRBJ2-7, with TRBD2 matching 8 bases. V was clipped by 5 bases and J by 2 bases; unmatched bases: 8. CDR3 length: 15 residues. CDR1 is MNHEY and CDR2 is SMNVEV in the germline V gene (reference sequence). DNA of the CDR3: TGTGCCAGCAGTCCAGCGGGGGACGATCCCTACGAGCAGTACTTC. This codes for CASSPAGDDPYEQYF.

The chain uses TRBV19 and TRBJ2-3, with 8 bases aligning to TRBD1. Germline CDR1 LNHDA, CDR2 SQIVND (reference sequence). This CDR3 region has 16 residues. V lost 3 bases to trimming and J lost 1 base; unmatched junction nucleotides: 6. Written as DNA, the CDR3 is TGTGCCAGTAGTATTCGGACAGGGATCGGCACAGATACGCAGTATTTT. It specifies CASSIRTGIGTDTQYF.

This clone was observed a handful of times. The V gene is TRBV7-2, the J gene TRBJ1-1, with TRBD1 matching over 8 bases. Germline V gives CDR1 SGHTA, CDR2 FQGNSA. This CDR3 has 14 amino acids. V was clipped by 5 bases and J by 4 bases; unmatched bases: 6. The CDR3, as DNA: TGTGCCAGCAGCAAGGACAGGGTAACCACTGAAGCTTTCTTT. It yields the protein CASSKDRVTTEAFF.

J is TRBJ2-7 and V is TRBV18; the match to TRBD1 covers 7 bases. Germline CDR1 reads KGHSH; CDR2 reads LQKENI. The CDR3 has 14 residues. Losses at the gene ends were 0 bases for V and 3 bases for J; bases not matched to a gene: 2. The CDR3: CASSPPTGIYEQYF. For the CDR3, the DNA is TGTGCCAGCTCACCACCGACAGGGATCTACGAGCAGTACTTC.

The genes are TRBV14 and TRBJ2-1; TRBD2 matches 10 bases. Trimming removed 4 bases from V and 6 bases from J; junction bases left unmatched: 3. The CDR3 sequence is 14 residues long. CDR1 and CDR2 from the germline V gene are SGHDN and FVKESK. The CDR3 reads CASSLRTSGNEQFF. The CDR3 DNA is TGTGCCAGCAGCCTTAGGACTAGCGGCAATGAGCAGTTCTTC. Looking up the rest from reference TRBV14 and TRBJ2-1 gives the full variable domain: EAGVTQFPSHSVIEKGQTVTLRCDPISGHDNLYWYRRVMGKEIKFLLHFVKESKQDESGMPNNRFLAERTGGTYSTLKVQPAELEDSGVYFCASSLRTSGNEQFFGPGTRLTVL.

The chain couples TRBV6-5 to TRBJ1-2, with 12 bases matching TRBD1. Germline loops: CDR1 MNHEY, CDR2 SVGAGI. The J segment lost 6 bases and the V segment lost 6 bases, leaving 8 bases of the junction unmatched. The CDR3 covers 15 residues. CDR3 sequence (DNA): TGTGCCAGCAGCCGTCCGGGACAGGGGGCTGATGGCTACACCTTC. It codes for CASSRPGQGADGYTF.